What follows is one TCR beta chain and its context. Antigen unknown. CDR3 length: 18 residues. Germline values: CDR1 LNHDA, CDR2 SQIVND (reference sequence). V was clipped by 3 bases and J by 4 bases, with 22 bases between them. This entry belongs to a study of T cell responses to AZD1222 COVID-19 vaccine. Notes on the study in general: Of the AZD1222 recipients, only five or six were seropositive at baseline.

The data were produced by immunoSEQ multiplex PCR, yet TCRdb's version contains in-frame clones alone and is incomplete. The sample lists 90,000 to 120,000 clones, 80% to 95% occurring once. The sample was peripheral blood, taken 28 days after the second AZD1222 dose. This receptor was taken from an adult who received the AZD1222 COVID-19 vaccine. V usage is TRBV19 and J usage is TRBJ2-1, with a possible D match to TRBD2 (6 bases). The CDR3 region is CASSIASSEGGAYNEQFF. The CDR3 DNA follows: TGTGCCAGTAGTATTGCCTCTAGCGAAGGTGGGGCTTACAATGAGCAGTTCTTC.